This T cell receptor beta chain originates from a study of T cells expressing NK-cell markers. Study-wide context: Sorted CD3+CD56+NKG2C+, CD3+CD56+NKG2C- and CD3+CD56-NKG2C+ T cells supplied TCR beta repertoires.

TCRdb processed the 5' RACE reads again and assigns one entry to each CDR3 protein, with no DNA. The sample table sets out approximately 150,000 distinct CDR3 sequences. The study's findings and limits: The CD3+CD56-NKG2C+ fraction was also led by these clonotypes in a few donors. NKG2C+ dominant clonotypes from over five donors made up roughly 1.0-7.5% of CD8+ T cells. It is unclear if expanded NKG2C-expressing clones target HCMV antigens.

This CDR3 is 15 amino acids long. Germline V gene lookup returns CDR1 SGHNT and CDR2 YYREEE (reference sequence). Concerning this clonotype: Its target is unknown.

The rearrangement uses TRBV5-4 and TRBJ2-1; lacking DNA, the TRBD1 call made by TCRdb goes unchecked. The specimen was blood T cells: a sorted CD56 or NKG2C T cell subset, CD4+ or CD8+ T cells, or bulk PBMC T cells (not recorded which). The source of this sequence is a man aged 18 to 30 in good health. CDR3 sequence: CASSDPGLGYNEQFF.